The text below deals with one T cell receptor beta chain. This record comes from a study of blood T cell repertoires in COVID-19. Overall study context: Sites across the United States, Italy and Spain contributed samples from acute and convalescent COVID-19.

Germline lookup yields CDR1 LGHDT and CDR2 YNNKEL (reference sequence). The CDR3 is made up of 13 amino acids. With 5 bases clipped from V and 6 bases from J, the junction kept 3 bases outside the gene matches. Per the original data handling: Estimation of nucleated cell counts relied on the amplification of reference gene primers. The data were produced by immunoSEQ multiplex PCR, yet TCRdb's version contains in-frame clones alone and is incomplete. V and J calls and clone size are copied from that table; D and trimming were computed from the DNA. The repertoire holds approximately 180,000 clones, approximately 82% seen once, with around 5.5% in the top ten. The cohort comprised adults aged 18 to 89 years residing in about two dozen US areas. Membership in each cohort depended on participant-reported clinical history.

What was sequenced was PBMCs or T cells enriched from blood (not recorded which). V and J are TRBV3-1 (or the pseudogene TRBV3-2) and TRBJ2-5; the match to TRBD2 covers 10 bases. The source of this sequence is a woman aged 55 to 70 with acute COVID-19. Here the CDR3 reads CASSWTSGQTQYF. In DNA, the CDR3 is TGTGCCAGCAGCTGGACTAGCGGCCAGACCCAGTACTTC.